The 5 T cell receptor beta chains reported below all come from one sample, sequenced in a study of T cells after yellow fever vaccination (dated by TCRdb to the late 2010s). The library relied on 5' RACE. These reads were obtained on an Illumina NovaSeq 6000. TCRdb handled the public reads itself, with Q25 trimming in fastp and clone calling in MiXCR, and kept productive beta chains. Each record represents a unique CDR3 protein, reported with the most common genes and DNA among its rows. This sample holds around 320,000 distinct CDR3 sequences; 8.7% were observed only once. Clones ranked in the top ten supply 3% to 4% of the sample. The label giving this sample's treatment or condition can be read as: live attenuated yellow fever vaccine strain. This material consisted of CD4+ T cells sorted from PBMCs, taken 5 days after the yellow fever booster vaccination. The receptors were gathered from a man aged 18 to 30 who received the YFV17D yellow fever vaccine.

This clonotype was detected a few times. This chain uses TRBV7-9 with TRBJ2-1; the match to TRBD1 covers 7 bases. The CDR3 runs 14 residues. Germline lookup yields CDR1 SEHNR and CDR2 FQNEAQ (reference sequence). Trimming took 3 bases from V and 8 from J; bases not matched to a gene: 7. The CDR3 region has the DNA TGTGCCAGCAGCTTTTTCGGCAGGGGGTATGAGCAGTTCTTC. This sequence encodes CASSFFGRGYEQFF.

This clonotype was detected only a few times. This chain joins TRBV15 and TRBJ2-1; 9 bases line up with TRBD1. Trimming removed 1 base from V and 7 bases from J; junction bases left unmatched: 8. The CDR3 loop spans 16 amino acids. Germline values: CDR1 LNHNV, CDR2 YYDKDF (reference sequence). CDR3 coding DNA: TGTGCCACCAGCAGAGCAAGGGGACAGGGCGATAATGAGCAGTTCTTC. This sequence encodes CATSRARGQGDNEQFF.

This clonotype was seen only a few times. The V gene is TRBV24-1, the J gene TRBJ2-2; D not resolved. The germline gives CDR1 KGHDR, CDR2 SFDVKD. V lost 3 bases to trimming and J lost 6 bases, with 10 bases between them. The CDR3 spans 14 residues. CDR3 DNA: TGTGCCACCAGTGATCCAAACTGGGCCGGGGAGCTGTTTTTT. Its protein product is CATSDPNWAGELFF.

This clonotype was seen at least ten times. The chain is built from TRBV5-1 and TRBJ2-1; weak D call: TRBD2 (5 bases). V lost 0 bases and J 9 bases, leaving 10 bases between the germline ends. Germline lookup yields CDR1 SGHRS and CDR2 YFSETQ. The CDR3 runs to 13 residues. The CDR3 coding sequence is TGCGCCAGCAGCTTGGCGGCTAGCAGTGAGCAGTTCTTC. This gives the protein CASSLAASSEQFF.

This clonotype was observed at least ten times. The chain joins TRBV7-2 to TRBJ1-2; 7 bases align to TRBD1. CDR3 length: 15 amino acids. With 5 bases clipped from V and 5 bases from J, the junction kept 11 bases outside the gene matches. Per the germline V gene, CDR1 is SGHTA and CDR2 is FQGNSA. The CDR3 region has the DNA TGTGCCAGCAGCCCACGGGCGGCAGGGGGGTATGGCTACACCTTC. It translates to CASSPRAAGGYGYTF. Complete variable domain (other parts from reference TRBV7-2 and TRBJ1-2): GAGVSQSPSNKVTEKGKDVELRCDPISGHTALYWYRQSLGQGLEFLIYFQGNSAPDKSGLPSDRFSAERTGGSVSTLTIQRTQQEDSAVYLCASSPRAAGGYGYTFGSGTRLTVV.